This T cell receptor (beta chain) was documented in a study of metastatic and nonmetastatic thyroid tumors. Trimming took off 4 bases at V and 3 bases at J, with 12 bases between the two ends. The CDR3 covers 14 residues. Germline values: CDR1 GTSNPN, CDR2 SVGIG (reference sequence). TCRdb re-processed the PCR reads through MiXCR. The repertoire consists of around 38,000 clones, with 25% to 35% occurring once and the leading ten covering 9.9%. Every patient was untreated before thyroid surgery. Sequenced material: blood. This TCR was sampled from a male donor with papillary thyroid cancer or a benign thyroid nodule (not recorded which). Some clones in this sample may be carry-over from other donors' samples. The chain employs TRBV30 and TRBJ2-2; the D is unclear. CDR3: CAWKSASDTGELFF. CDR3 DNA: TGTGCCTGGAAAAGCGCGAGTGACACCGGGGAGCTGTTTTTT.